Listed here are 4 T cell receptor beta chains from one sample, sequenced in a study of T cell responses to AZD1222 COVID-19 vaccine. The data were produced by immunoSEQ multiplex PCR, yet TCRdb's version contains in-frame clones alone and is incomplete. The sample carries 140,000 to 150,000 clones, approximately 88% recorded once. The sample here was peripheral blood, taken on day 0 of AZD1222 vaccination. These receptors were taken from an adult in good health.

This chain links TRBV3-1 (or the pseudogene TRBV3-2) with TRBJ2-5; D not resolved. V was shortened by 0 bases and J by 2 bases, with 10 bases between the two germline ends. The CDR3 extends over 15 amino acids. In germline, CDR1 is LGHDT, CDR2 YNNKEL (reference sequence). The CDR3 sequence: CASSQEIRQQETQYF. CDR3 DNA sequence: TGTGCCAGCAGCCAAGAGATAAGGCAGCAAGAGACCCAGTACTTC.

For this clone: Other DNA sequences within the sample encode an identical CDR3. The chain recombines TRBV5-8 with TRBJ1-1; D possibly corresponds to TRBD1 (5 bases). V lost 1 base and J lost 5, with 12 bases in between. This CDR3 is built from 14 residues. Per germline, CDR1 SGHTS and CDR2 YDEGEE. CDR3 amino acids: CASSLRGLGTEAFF. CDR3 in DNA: TGTGCCAGCAGCTTGAGGGGCTTGGGGACTGAAGCTTTCTTT.

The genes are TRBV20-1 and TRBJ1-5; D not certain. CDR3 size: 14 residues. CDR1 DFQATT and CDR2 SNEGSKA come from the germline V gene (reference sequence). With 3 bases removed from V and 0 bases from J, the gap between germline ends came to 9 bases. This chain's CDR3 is CSASHQYSNQPQHF. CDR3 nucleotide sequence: TGCAGTGCTAGTCATCAGTATAGCAATCAGCCCCAGCATTTT.

The CDR3 here is CASSPGLQNTEAFF. In DNA form, the CDR3 reads TGTGCCAGCAGCCCGGGACTGCAGAACACTGAAGCTTTCTTT. J is TRBJ1-1 and V is TRBV3-1 (or the pseudogene TRBV3-2), with a tentative D call TRBD1 (5 bases). The CDR3 is 14 residues long. Germline CDR1 reads LGHDT; CDR2 reads YNNKEL (reference sequence). V was trimmed by 4 bases and J by 1 base, leaving 10 bases between them.